This passage covers 9 T cell receptor beta chains from one sample sequenced in a study of CXCR3-negative and CXCR3-positive naive CD8 T cells. Libraries were UMI-labeled 5' RACE TRB cDNA. TCRdb processed the 5' RACE reads again and assigns one entry to each CDR3 protein, with no DNA. This repertoire includes about 150,000 distinct CDR3 sequences. The antigens of these receptors remain unknown. Whole-study results and caveats: Relative to CXCR3-negative naive cells, CXCR3-positive naive cells had more hydrophobic TRB CDR3s.

The sample was naive CXCR3+ CD8+ T cells from blood. Noted subset: CD45RO-CCR7+CD27+CD95- naive CD8+ T cells expressing CXCR3 (TNR3+). The receptors derive from a human donor in good health. Some clones in this sample may be carry-over from other donors' samples.

V usage is TRBV14 and J usage is TRBJ1-1; TCRdb lists TRBD1, though no DNA is available to test this call. This CDR3 has 15 residues. Germline lookup yields CDR1 SGHDN and CDR2 FVKESK. CDR3 loop: CASSLPIGGNTEAFF.

This rearrangement joins TRBV7-9 to TRBJ2-7; the D call from TCRdb, TRBD1, cannot be confirmed without DNA. CDR1 and CDR2 from the germline V gene are SEHNR and FQNEAQ (reference sequence). This CDR3 spans 12 amino acids. The CDR3 sequence is CASRPTGTEQYF.

This chain joins TRBV12-3 or TRBV12-4 and TRBJ2-5; checking the TCRdb D call of TRBD2 is not possible without DNA. This CDR3 is built from 13 residues. CDR3 sequence reads: CASSRAAQETQYF.

CDR3 amino acids: CASSTPGTGDTEAFF. This sequence joins TRBV9 and TRBJ1-1; TCRdb's D gene call, TRBD1, goes unchecked for lack of DNA. The CDR3 loop spans 15 amino acids. Germline V CDR1 and CDR2: SGDLS, YYNGEE.

This CDR3 reads CASSSLDYNEQFF. The chain is built from TRBV11-1 and TRBJ2-1. The CDR3 is 13 residues long. Germline V gene lookup returns CDR1 SGHAT and CDR2 FQDESV (reference sequence).

The chain carries TRBV7-6 and TRBJ2-2. This CDR3 has 16 amino acids. Germline V gene data show CDR1 as SGHVS and CDR2 as FNYEAQ. CDR3 protein: CASSDPSTAYTGELFF.

The J gene is TRBJ1-5, the V gene TRBV7-6; TCRdb returns TRBD1, unconfirmable since there is no DNA. The CDR3 spans 15 residues. Germline V gene lookup returns CDR1 SGHVS and CDR2 FNYEAQ. The CDR3 sequence: CASSSGQGNDQPQHF.

The chain is built from TRBV27 and TRBJ2-7; absent DNA, TCRdb's TRBD1 call cannot be checked. The CDR3 covers 15 residues. Germline CDR1 is MNHEY and CDR2 is SMNVEV (reference sequence). CDR3 loop: CASSFGGGSSYEQYF.

This chain links TRBV20-1 with TRBJ1-2; TCRdb outputs TRBD1, but without DNA this stays unchecked. Germline CDR1 and CDR2: DFQATT and SNEGSKA (reference sequence). CDR3 length: 13 residues. CDR3 protein: CSAREIQGTGYTF.